This T cell receptor beta chain was obtained from a study of T-cell memory formation after mild COVID-19. Overall study context: Largely donor-specific sequence clusters came from a couple of donors.

Using its own MiXCR run on the 5' RACE reads, TCRdb lists one record per CDR3 protein. The sample consists of 350,000 to 500,000 distinct CDR3 sequences, roughly 20% of them appearing once. Findings and limits, study-wide: Largely, contracting CD4+ clones fell within CM and EM, and contracting CD8+ clones within EMRA.

Germline CDR1 and CDR2: LNHDA and SQIVND (reference sequence). CDR3 size: 14 residues. V was pared by 6 bases and J by 1 base, with 4 bases of the junction left unmatched. Points on this clonotype: Its specificity is unknown.

Sequences were obtained from PBMCs or a T cell subset sorted from them (not recorded which). This TCR was recovered from an adult woman who had mild COVID-19 (a few samples of this study predate the infection). Cell type and time point are not known. This sequence joins TRBV19 and TRBJ2-3; TRBD2 aligns across 7 bases. The CDR3 nucleotides read TGTGCCAGTAGAAAGGCGGGGGGCACAGATACGCAGTATTTT. It yields the protein CASRKAGGTDTQYF.